Sequencing of this T cell receptor beta chain was carried out in a study of long-term antiretroviral therapy in people with HIV. CDR1 is MGHRA, CDR2 YSYEKL, per germline. V was shortened by 1 base and J by 1 base, with 22 bases between the two germline ends. The CDR3 sequence is 19 residues long. A note on this clone: Its target is not known.

Overall study results and limits: For ART adherence, viral resistance and therapy changes, no data were available. Repertoires with HIV possessed tighter CDR3 length spans than those of controls.

At survey level, the immunoSEQ assay was run in its v3.0 version. The protocol was immunoSEQ multiplex PCR, while the TCRdb copy is restricted to in-frame clones and leaves out a portion. The sample holds 20,000 to 30,000 clones, roughly 78% seen once. The TCR sequence derives from a woman in her thirties or forties with HIV. The sequences come from unsorted PBMCs, collected 1.2 years after starting antiretroviral therapy. V and J are TRBV4-1 and TRBJ1-1; a possible D gene is TRBD1 (5 bases). The DNA for the CDR3 is TGCGCCAGCAGCCAAGCTACCGAATTGCCGGTGACAGCGAACACTGAAGCTTTCTTT. Translating it yields CASSQATELPVTANTEAFF.